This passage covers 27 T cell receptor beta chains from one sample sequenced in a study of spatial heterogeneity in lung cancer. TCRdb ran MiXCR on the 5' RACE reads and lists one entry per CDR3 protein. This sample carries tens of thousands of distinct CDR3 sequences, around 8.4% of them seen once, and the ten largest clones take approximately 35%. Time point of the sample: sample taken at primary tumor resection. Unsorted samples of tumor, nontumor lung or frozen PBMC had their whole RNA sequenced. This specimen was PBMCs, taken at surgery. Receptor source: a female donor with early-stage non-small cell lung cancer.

This CDR3 reads CASSKGFGTDTQYF. CDR3 bases: TGTGCCAGCAGCAAGGGGTTCGGCACAGATACGCAGTATTTT. The chain recombines TRBV2 with TRBJ2-3; perhaps TRBD1 as D (5 bases). CDR1 is SNHLY and CDR2 is FYNNEI in the germline V gene. The CDR3 consists of 14 residues. Trimming pared 6 bases from V and 1 base from J, leaving 11 bases between.

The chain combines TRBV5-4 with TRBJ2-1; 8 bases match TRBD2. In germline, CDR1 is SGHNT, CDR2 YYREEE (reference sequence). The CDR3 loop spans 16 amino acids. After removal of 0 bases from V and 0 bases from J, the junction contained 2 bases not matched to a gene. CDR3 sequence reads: CASSLGAGGSYNEQFF. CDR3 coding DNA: TGTGCCAGCAGCTTGGGGGCGGGAGGCTCCTACAATGAGCAGTTCTTC.

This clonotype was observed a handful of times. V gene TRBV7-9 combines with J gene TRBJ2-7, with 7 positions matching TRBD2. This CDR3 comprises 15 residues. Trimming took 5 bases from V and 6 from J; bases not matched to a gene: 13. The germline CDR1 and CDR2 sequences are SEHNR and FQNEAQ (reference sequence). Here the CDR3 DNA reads TGTGCCAGCAGCACCGGGACTACCCCGGTTGGCGAGCAGTACTTC. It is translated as CASSTGTTPVGEQYF.

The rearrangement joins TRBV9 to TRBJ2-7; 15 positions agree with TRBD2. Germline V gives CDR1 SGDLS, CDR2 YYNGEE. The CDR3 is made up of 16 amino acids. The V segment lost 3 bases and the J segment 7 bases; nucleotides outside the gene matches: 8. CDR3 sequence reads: CASSASGTSGRNEQYF. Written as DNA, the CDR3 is TGTGCCAGCAGCGCCTCCGGGACTAGCGGGAGGAATGAGCAGTACTTC.

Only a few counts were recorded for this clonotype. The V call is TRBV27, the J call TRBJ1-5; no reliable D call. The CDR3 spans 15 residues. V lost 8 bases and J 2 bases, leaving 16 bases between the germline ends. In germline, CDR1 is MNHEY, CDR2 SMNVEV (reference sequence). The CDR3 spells CASAVGQVGNQPQHF. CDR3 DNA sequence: TGTGCCAGCGCTGTTGGGCAGGTCGGCAATCAGCCCCAGCATTTT.

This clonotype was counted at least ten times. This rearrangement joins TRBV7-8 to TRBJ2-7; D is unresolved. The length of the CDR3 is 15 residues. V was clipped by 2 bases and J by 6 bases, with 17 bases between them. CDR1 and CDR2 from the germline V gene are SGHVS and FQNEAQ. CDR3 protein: CASSLMKGMFPEQYF. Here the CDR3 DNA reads TGTGCCAGCAGCTTAATGAAGGGTATGTTCCCCGAGCAGTACTTC.

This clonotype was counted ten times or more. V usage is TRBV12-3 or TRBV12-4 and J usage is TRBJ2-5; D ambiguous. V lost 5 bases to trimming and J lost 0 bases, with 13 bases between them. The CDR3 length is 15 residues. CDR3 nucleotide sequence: TGTGCCAGCAGTCAGCAAGGACGCGACCAAGAGACCCAGTACTTC. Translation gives CASSQQGRDQETQYF.

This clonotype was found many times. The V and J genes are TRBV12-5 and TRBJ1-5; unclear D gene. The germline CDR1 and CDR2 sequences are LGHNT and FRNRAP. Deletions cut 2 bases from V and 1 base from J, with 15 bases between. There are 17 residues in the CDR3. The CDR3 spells CASGLSRLSISNQPQHF. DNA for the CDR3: TGTGCTAGTGGTTTGAGTCGGCTATCAATAAGCAATCAGCCCCAGCATTTT.

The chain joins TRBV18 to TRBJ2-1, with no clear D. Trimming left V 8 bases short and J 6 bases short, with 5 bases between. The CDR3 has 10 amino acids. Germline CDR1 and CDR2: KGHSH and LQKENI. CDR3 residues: CASRGNEQFF. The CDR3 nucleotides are TGTGCCAGCCGTGGCAATGAGCAGTTCTTC. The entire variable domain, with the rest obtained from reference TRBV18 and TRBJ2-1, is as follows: NAGVMQNPRHLVRRRGQEARLRCSPMKGHSHVYWYRQLPEEGLKFMVYLQKENIIDESGMPKERFSAEFPKEGPSILRIQQVVRGDSAAYFCASRGNEQFFGPGTRLTVL.

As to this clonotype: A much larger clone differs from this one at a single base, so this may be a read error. Here the CDR3 DNA reads TGTGCCAGTAGTCCCCGGGAACCGAATGAAAAACTGTTTTTT. Translation gives CASSPREPNEKLFF. The V and J genes are TRBV19 and TRBJ1-4; no reliable D call. This CDR3 spans 14 amino acids. Germline CDR1 reads LNHDA; CDR2 reads SQIVND (reference sequence). V shed 5 bases and J shed 5 bases, with 12 bases lying between them.

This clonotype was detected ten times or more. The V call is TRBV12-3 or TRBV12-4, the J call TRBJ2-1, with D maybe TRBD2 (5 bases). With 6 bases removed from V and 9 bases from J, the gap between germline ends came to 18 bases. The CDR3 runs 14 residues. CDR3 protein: CASSPGLIEGEQFF. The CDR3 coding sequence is TGTGCCAGCAGCCCCGGACTTATTGAGGGTGAGCAGTTCTTC.

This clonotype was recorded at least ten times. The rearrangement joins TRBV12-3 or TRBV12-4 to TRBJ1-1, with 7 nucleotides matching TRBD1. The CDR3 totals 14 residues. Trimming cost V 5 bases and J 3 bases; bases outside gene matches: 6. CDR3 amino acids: CASSGQVVDTEAFF. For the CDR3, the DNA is TGTGCCAGCAGTGGACAGGTTGTAGACACTGAAGCTTTCTTT.

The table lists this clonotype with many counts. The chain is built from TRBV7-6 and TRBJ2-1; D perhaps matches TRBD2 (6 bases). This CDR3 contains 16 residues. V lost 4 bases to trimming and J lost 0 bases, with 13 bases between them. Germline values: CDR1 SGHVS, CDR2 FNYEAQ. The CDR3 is CASSSGGMSSYNEQFF. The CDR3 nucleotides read TGTGCCAGCAGCTCAGGCGGGATGAGCTCCTACAATGAGCAGTTCTTC.

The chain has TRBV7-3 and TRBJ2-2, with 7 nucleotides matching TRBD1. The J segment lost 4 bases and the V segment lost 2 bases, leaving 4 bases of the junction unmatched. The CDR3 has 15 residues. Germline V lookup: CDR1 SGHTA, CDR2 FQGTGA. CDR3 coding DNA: TGTGCCAGCAGCTTACTGACAGGGACCACCGGGGAGCTGTTTTTT. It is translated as CASSLLTGTTGELFF.

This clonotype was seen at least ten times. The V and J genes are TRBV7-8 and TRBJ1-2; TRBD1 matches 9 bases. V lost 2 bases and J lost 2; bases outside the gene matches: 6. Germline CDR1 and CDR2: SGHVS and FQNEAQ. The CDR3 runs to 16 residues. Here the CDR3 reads CASSLNLGTGNYGYTF. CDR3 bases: TGTGCCAGCAGCTTAAACCTGGGGACAGGGAACTATGGCTACACCTTC.

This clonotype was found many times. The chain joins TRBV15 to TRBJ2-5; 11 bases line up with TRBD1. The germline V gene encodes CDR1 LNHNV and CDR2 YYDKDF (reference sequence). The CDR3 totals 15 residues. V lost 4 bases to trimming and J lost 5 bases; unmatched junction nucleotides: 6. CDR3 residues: CATSTGQGAGETQYF. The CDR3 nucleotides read TGTGCCACCAGCACAGGACAGGGGGCCGGGGAGACCCAGTACTTC. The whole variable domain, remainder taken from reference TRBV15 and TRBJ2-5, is DAMVIQNPRYQVTQFGKPVTLSCSQTLNHNVMYWYQQKSSQAPKLLFHYYDKDFNNEADTPDNFQSRRPNTSFCFLDIRSPGLGDTAMYLCATSTGQGAGETQYFGPGTRLLVL.

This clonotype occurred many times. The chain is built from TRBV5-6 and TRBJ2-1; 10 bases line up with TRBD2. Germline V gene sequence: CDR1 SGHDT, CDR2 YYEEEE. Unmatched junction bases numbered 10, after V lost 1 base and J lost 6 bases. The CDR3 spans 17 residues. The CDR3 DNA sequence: TGTGCCAGCAGCTTGCGGGCTAGCGGGAGCTTTTTCAATGAGCAGTTCTTC. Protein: CASSLRASGSFFNEQFF.

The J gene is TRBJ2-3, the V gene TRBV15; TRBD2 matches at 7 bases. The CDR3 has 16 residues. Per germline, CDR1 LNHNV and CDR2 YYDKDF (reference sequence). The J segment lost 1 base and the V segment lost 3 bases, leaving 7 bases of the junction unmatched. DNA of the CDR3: TGTGCCACCAGCAGGTCGAGGGAGGGAGGCACAGATACGCAGTATTTT. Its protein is CATSRSREGGTDTQYF. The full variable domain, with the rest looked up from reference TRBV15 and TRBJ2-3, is DAMVIQNPRYQVTQFGKPVTLSCSQTLNHNVMYWYQQKSSQAPKLLFHYYDKDFNNEADTPDNFQSRRPNTSFCFLDIRSPGLGDTAMYLCATSRSREGGTDTQYFGPGTRLTVL.

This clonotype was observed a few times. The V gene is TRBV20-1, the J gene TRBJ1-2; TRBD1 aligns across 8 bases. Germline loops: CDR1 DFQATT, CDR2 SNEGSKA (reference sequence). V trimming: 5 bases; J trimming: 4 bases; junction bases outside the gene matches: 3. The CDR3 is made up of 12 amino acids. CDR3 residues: CSAPQGAYGYTF. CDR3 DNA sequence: TGCAGTGCTCCCCAGGGGGCCTATGGCTACACCTTC.

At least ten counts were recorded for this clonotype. The CDR3 sequence: CASSGPVDTQYF. The CDR3 bases are TGTGCCAGCAGTGGCCCAGTGGATACGCAGTATTTT. J is TRBJ2-3 and V is TRBV6-2 or TRBV6-3; no clear D. Germline V CDR1 and CDR2: MNHEY, SVGEGT. V lost 5 bases to trimming and J lost 6 bases, with 9 bases between them. The CDR3 loop spans 12 amino acids.

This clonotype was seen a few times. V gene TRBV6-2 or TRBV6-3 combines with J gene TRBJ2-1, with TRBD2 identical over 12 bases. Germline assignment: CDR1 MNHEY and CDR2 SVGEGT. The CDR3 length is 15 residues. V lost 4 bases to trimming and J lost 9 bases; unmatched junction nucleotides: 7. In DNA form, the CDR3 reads TGTGCCAGCAGTTCTCCTACTAGCGGGAGGACTGAGCAGTTCTTC. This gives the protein CASSSPTSGRTEQFF.

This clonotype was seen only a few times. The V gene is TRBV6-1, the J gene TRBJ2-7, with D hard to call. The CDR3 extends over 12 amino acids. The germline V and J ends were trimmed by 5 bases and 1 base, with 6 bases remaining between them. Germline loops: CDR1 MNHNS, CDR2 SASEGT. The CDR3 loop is CASSQDSYEQYF. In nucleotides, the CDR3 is TGTGCCAGCAGTCAAGATTCCTACGAGCAGTACTTC.

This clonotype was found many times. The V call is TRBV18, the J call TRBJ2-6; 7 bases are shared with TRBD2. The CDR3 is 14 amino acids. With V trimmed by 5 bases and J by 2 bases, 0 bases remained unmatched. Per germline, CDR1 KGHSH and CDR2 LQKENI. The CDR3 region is CASSAGAGANVLTF. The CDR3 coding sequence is TGTGCCAGCTCAGCGGGAGCTGGGGCCAACGTCCTGACTTTC.

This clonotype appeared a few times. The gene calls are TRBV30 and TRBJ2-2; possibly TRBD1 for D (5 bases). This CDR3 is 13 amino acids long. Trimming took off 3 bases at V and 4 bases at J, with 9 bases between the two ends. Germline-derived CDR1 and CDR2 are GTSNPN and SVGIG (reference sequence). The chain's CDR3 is CAWSKDSTGELFF. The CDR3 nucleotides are TGTGCCTGGAGCAAAGACAGCACCGGGGAGCTGTTTTTT.

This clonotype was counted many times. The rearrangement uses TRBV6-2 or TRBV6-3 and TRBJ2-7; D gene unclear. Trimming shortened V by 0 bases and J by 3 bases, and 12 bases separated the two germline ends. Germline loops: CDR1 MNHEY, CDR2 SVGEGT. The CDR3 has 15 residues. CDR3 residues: CASSYSRQFIYEQYF. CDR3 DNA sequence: TGTGCCAGCAGTTACTCCAGGCAGTTTATCTACGAGCAGTACTTC.

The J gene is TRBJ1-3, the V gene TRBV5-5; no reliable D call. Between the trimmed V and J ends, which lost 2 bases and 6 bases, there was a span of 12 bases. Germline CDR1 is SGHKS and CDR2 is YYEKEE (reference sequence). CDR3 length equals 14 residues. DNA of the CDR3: TGTGCCAGCAGCTTCCTTCGTAAGGAAAACACCATATATTTT. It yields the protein CASSFLRKENTIYF.

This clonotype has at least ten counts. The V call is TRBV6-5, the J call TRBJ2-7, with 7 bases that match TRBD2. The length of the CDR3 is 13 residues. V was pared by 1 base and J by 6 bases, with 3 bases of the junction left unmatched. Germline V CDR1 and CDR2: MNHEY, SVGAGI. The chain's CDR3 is CASSYWEGLEQYF. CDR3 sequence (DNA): TGTGCCAGCAGTTACTGGGAGGGGCTCGAGCAGTACTTC.